This is a list of T cell receptor beta chains from one sample in a study of OX40 agonist ivuxolimab in advanced cancers. Profiling relied on immunoSEQ multiplex PCR, and the TCRdb table lists in-frame clones only, not all of them. The sample shows roughly 97,000 clones, 70% to 90% of them seen only once. The material was CD4+ or CD8+ T cells sorted from blood, obtained in a trial of the OX40 agonist ivuxolimab. These receptors were collected from an adult with an advanced solid tumor such as melanoma, head and neck, liver or kidney cancer. Each CDR3 is given with its conserved first and last residue. The order of the fields is V gene, D gene, clone size, J gene, CDR3 protein, CDR3 DNA. A D gene is named only where the DNA matches it firmly. Clone size, where shown, is once, few, many, or a class for clones that have expanded.

v_gene: TRBV6-5
d_gene: -
abundance: -
j_gene: TRBJ2-7
CDR3aa: CASSYSKAGHGYEQYF
CDR3nt: TGTGCCAGCAGTTACTCGAAAGCGGGACACGGCTACGAGCAGTACTTC

v_gene: TRBV4-3
d_gene: -
abundance: -
j_gene: TRBJ2-5
CDR3aa: CASSQGSGLQETQYF
CDR3nt: TGCGCCAGCAGCCAAGGATCGGGGTTACAAGAGACCCAGTACTTC

v_gene: TRBV7-9
d_gene: -
abundance: once
j_gene: TRBJ1-2
CDR3aa: CASSLAMAYTNYGYTF
CDR3nt: TGTGCCAGCAGCTTAGCGATGGCATATACTAACTATGGCTACACCTTC

v_gene: TRBV6-1
d_gene: TRBD1
abundance: -
j_gene: TRBJ1-1
CDR3aa: CASRIKDRGLEAFF
CDR3nt: TGTGCCAGCAGGATTAAGGACAGGGGGCTAGAAGCTTTCTTT

v_gene: TRBV7-6
d_gene: -
abundance: -
j_gene: TRBJ1-4
CDR3aa: CASRSRTMREKLFF
CDR3nt: TGTGCCAGCCGATCCAGGACCATGAGGGAAAAACTGTTTTTT

v_gene: TRBV2
d_gene: -
abundance: -
j_gene: TRBJ1-2
CDR3aa: CASSENGPNYGYTF
CDR3nt: TGTGCCAGCAGTGAAAACGGCCCTAACTATGGCTACACCTTC

v_gene: TRBV7-2
d_gene: TRBD2
abundance: -
j_gene: TRBJ2-5
CDR3aa: CASSLASGGAYETQYF
CDR3nt: TGTGCCAGCAGCTTAGCGAGCGGGGGGGCGTATGAGACCCAGTACTTC

v_gene: TRBV21-1
d_gene: -
abundance: -
j_gene: TRBJ1-3
CDR3aa: CASSKQGEGLRNTIYF
CDR3nt: TGTGCCAGCAGCAAACAGGGTGAGGGTCTAAGGAACACCATATATTTT

v_gene: TRBV5-4
d_gene: -
abundance: -
j_gene: TRBJ2-2
CDR3aa: CASSPITGELFF
CDR3nt: TGTGCCAGCAGCCCGATAACCGGGGAGCTGTTTTTT

v_gene: TRBV6-5
d_gene: -
abundance: -
j_gene: TRBJ1-3
CDR3aa: CASSYGIGSGNTIYF
CDR3nt: TGTGCCAGCAGTTACGGGATCGGGTCTGGAAACACCATATATTTT

v_gene: TRBV7-9
d_gene: TRBD1
abundance: -
j_gene: TRBJ2-1
CDR3aa: CASSLAGDREKRNEQFF
CDR3nt: TGTGCCAGCAGCTTAGCTGGCGACAGGGAAAAACGAAATGAGCAGTTCTTC

v_gene: TRBV7-2
d_gene: -
abundance: -
j_gene: TRBJ2-2
CDR3aa: CASSLVRSAGELFF
CDR3nt: TGTGCCAGCAGCTTAGTTCGATCAGCCGGGGAGCTGTTTTTT

v_gene: TRBV19
d_gene: TRBD1
abundance: -
j_gene: TRBJ2-7
CDR3aa: CASGQQGSYEQYF
CDR3nt: TGTGCCAGTGGCCAACAGGGGTCCTACGAGCAGTACTTC

v_gene: TRBV30
d_gene: -
abundance: -
j_gene: TRBJ2-7
CDR3aa: CALTGTSYEQYF
CDR3nt: TGTGCCTTAACCGGGACCTCCTACGAGCAGTACTTC

v_gene: TRBV5-1
d_gene: -
abundance: -
j_gene: TRBJ1-1
CDR3aa: CASSLGGANTEAFF
CDR3nt: TGCGCCAGCAGCTTGGGGGGAGCGAACACTGAAGCTTTCTTT

v_gene: TRBV7-8
d_gene: -
abundance: -
j_gene: TRBJ1-5
CDR3aa: CASSPSRRVGPNQPQHF
CDR3nt: TGTGCCAGCAGCCCTTCTAGGAGGGTGGGTCCCAATCAGCCCCAGCATTTT

v_gene: TRBV27
d_gene: -
abundance: -
j_gene: TRBJ1-1
CDR3aa: CASSLIPAGIYEAFF
CDR3nt: TGTGCCAGCAGTTTAATCCCGGCAGGCATATATGAAGCTTTCTTT

v_gene: TRBV9
d_gene: -
abundance: -
j_gene: TRBJ2-7
CDR3aa: CASSVAGEGVYEQYF
CDR3nt: TGTGCCAGCAGCGTAGCGGGGGAGGGGGTTTACGAGCAGTACTTC

v_gene: TRBV7-2
d_gene: -
abundance: -
j_gene: TRBJ1-1
CDR3aa: CASKSGHMNTEAFF
CDR3nt: TGTGCCAGCAAAAGCGGACATATGAACACTGAAGCTTTCTTT

v_gene: TRBV27
d_gene: -
abundance: once
j_gene: TRBJ1-2
CDR3aa: CASASWGAGNYGYTF
CDR3nt: TGTGCCAGCGCCTCGTGGGGGGCAGGTAACTATGGCTACACCTTC

v_gene: TRBV28
d_gene: -
abundance: -
j_gene: TRBJ2-7
CDR3aa: CASSPGTSYEQYF
CDR3nt: TGTGCCAGCAGTCCCGGGACATCCTACGAGCAGTACTTC

v_gene: TRBV14
d_gene: TRBD2
abundance: -
j_gene: TRBJ2-5
CDR3aa: CASSPGLVGETQYF
CDR3nt: TGTGCCAGCAGCCCCGGACTAGTTGGAGAGACCCAGTACTTC

v_gene: TRBV6-6
d_gene: -
abundance: -
j_gene: TRBJ1-2
CDR3aa: CASSYPSGYTF
CDR3nt: TGTGCCAGCAGTTACCCCTCGGGCTACACCTTC

v_gene: TRBV5-1
d_gene: -
abundance: -
j_gene: TRBJ2-3
CDR3aa: CASSLAQIPSDTQYF
CDR3nt: TGCGCCAGCAGCTTGGCCCAGATTCCGTCAGATACGCAGTATTTT

v_gene: TRBV18
d_gene: -
abundance: -
j_gene: TRBJ2-5
CDR3aa: CASSPPSGQETQYF
CDR3nt: TGTGCCAGCTCACCACCCTCGGGACAAGAGACCCAGTACTTC

v_gene: TRBV5-1
d_gene: -
abundance: -
j_gene: TRBJ1-3
CDR3aa: CASSTMGGVAGNTIYF
CDR3nt: TGCGCCAGCAGCACTATGGGGGGCGTAGCTGGAAACACCATATATTTT

v_gene: TRBV27
d_gene: TRBD2
abundance: -
j_gene: TRBJ2-1
CDR3aa: CASSSPSSGGGYNEQFF
CDR3nt: TGTGCCAGCAGTTCCCCATCAAGCGGGGGGGGTTACAATGAGCAGTTCTTC

v_gene: TRBV19
d_gene: -
abundance: -
j_gene: TRBJ1-6
CDR3aa: CASSRAPDNSPLHF
CDR3nt: TGTGCCAGTAGTAGGGCACCTGATAATTCACCCCTCCACTTT

v_gene: TRBV5-8
d_gene: -
abundance: -
j_gene: TRBJ2-1
CDR3aa: CASRTRGLNEQFF
CDR3nt: TGTGCCAGCAGGACTCGGGGCCTCAATGAGCAGTTCTTC

v_gene: TRBV14
d_gene: -
abundance: once
j_gene: TRBJ2-3
CDR3aa: CASSQGGHYLTDTQYF
CDR3nt: TGTGCCAGCAGCCAAGGAGGACACTATCTCACAGATACGCAGTATTTT

v_gene: TRBV7-2
d_gene: -
abundance: -
j_gene: TRBJ1-1
CDR3aa: CASSLVLVDEAFF
CDR3nt: TGTGCCAGCAGCTTAGTCTTGGTTGATGAAGCTTTCTTT

v_gene: TRBV27
d_gene: -
abundance: -
j_gene: TRBJ1-6
CDR3aa: CASSQREHSPLHF
CDR3nt: TGTGCCAGCAGTCAAAGGGAGCACTCACCCCTCCACTTT

v_gene: TRBV19
d_gene: -
abundance: -
j_gene: TRBJ1-6
CDR3aa: CASTTVNSPLHF
CDR3nt: TGTGCCAGTACCACAGTAAATTCACCCCTCCACTTT

v_gene: TRBV4-3
d_gene: -
abundance: -
j_gene: TRBJ2-3
CDR3aa: CASNLKISYSTVSTDTQYF
CDR3nt: TGCGCCAGCAACCTCAAGATCTCGTATAGTACGGTAAGCACAGATACGCAGTATTTT

v_gene: TRBV27
d_gene: -
abundance: -
j_gene: TRBJ2-6
CDR3aa: CASSPGRTGANVLTF
CDR3nt: TGTGCCAGCAGTCCCGGGCGTACTGGGGCCAACGTCCTGACTTTC

v_gene: TRBV19
d_gene: -
abundance: -
j_gene: TRBJ1-5
CDR3aa: CASNKDSNSNQPQHF
CDR3nt: TGTGCCAGTAATAAAGACAGCAATAGCAATCAGCCCCAGCATTTT

v_gene: TRBV7-9
d_gene: -
abundance: -
j_gene: TRBJ1-5
CDR3aa: CASSYPWLGQPQHF
CDR3nt: TGTGCCAGCAGCTATCCTTGGTTGGGTCAGCCCCAGCATTTT

v_gene: TRBV5-6
d_gene: TRBD1
abundance: -
j_gene: TRBJ2-7
CDR3aa: CASSQPGQGAYEQYF
CDR3nt: TGTGCCAGCAGCCAACCGGGACAGGGGGCGTACGAGCAGTACTTC

v_gene: TRBV19
d_gene: -
abundance: -
j_gene: TRBJ2-1
CDR3aa: CASEEQGSSYNEQFF
CDR3nt: TGTGCCAGTGAAGAACAGGGAAGCTCCTACAATGAGCAGTTCTTC

v_gene: TRBV21-1
d_gene: -
abundance: -
j_gene: TRBJ1-5
CDR3aa: CASSKAPGQKIRPQHF
CDR3nt: TGTGCCAGCAGCAAAGCTCCCGGACAGAAAATTCGGCCCCAGCATTTT

v_gene: TRBV9
d_gene: TRBD2
abundance: -
j_gene: TRBJ2-3
CDR3aa: CASSAGGTSGGALDTQYF
CDR3nt: TGTGCCAGCAGCGCGGGAGGGACTAGCGGGGGGGCCTTAGATACGCAGTATTTT

v_gene: TRBV5-6
d_gene: -
abundance: -
j_gene: TRBJ1-2
CDR3aa: CASSLGQVGYGYTF
CDR3nt: TGTGCCAGCAGCCTGGGTCAAGTGGGTTATGGCTACACCTTC

v_gene: TRBV7-2
d_gene: -
abundance: -
j_gene: TRBJ1-1
CDR3aa: CASTTLMEGPEAFF
CDR3nt: TGTGCCAGCACCACCCTGATGGAGGGCCCTGAAGCTTTCTTT

v_gene: TRBV2
d_gene: -
abundance: -
j_gene: TRBJ1-2
CDR3aa: CASRINRSRYGYTF
CDR3nt: TGTGCCAGCAGAATAAACAGGTCTCGGTATGGCTACACCTTC

v_gene: TRBV6-1
d_gene: -
abundance: once
j_gene: TRBJ1-6
CDR3aa: CASREAGNSPLHF
CDR3nt: TGTGCCAGCCGAGAGGCGGGTAATTCACCCCTCCACTTT

v_gene: TRBV9
d_gene: -
abundance: -
j_gene: TRBJ1-2
CDR3aa: CASSVDDSYGYTF
CDR3nt: TGTGCCAGCAGCGTAGACGACAGCTATGGCTACACCTTC

v_gene: TRBV9
d_gene: TRBD1
abundance: -
j_gene: TRBJ2-5
CDR3aa: CASSAGNRGSEETQYF
CDR3nt: TGTGCCAGCAGCGCGGGGAACAGGGGTAGTGAAGAGACCCAGTACTTC

v_gene: TRBV6-6
d_gene: -
abundance: -
j_gene: TRBJ1-2
CDR3aa: CASSYSGDYGYTF
CDR3nt: TGTGCCAGCAGTTACTCGGGGGACTATGGCTACACCTTC

v_gene: TRBV29-1
d_gene: -
abundance: -
j_gene: TRBJ2-5
CDR3aa: CSGSRGLQETQYF
CDR3nt: TGCAGCGGAAGTAGAGGGTTACAAGAGACCCAGTACTTC

v_gene: TRBV6-1
d_gene: -
abundance: once
j_gene: TRBJ2-7
CDR3aa: CASKDSLTYEQYF
CDR3nt: TGTGCCAGCAAAGACTCACTTACCTACGAGCAGTACTTC

v_gene: TRBV7-9
d_gene: -
abundance: -
j_gene: TRBJ2-6
CDR3aa: CASSFPAVANVLTF
CDR3nt: TGTGCCAGCAGCTTCCCGGCCGTGGCCAACGTCCTGACTTTC

v_gene: TRBV6-5
d_gene: TRBD1
abundance: -
j_gene: TRBJ1-4
CDR3aa: CASSSTGGGEKLFF
CDR3nt: TGTGCCAGCAGTTCCACAGGGGGCGGCGAAAAACTGTTTTTT

v_gene: TRBV19
d_gene: -
abundance: -
j_gene: TRBJ1-5
CDR3aa: CASSTQGQLNQPQHF
CDR3nt: TGTGCCAGTAGTACACAAGGACAGTTAAATCAGCCCCAGCATTTT

v_gene: TRBV6-5
d_gene: -
abundance: -
j_gene: TRBJ1-6
CDR3aa: CASSSPGQNNSPLHF
CDR3nt: TGTGCCAGCAGTTCCCCCGGACAGAATAATTCACCCCTCCACTTT

v_gene: TRBV2
d_gene: TRBD2
abundance: -
j_gene: TRBJ2-1
CDR3aa: CASSDTGGGLNEQFF
CDR3nt: TGTGCCAGCAGTGATACGGGGGGAGGTCTGAATGAGCAGTTCTTC

v_gene: TRBV2
d_gene: -
abundance: -
j_gene: TRBJ1-6
CDR3aa: CASRGSFPDSPLHF
CDR3nt: TGTGCCAGTAGAGGGAGTTTCCCCGATTCACCCCTCCACTTT

v_gene: TRBV2
d_gene: TRBD1
abundance: -
j_gene: TRBJ2-5
CDR3aa: CASSDRGETQYF
CDR3nt: TGTGCCAGCAGCGACAGGGGAGAGACCCAGTACTTC

v_gene: TRBV7-9
d_gene: TRBD1
abundance: -
j_gene: TRBJ1-2
CDR3aa: CASSPGTGYDGYTF
CDR3nt: TGTGCCAGCAGCCCAGGGACAGGGTACGATGGCTACACCTTC

v_gene: TRBV12-5
d_gene: -
abundance: -
j_gene: TRBJ2-1
CDR3aa: CASGLGWNEQFF
CDR3nt: TGTGCTAGTGGTTTGGGGTGGAATGAGCAGTTCTTC